The TCR beta chain under discussion was sequenced for a study of CD8 T cell repertoires and HIV-1 epitope variants. Turning to the study itself: Separate wells received one of Twenty-five Gag or Nef variant peptides. T cells were cultured for 9 to 11 days with cytokines added on days 3 and 7. Tested: three Gag epitope families, Nef HW9 and YT9. 1M T cells were kept uncultured as a baseline.

Produced via immunoSEQ multiplex PCR; TCRdb's table is partial and in-frame only. The sample lists around 4,000 clones; around 64% were seen once. V was shortened by 1 base and J by 2 bases, with 13 bases between the two germline ends. The CDR3 is 16 residues long. Per germline, CDR1 MGHDK and CDR2 SYGVNS. With respect to this clone: Its antigen is not known.

The source is a male donor with HIV. Sequencing input: cultured CD8+ T cells derived from PBMCs. The rearrangement joins TRBV25-1 to TRBJ2-3, with a possible D match to TRBD1 (5 bases). The CDR3 nucleotides are TGTGCCAGCAGTGAATGGGGCAGGGCTTCCACAGATACGCAGTATTTT. It specifies CASSEWGRASTDTQYF. Full variable domain (missing parts from reference TRBV25-1 and TRBJ2-3): EADIYQTPRYLVIGTGKKITLECSQTMGHDKMYWYQQDPGMELHLIHYSYGVNSTEKGDLSSESTVSRIRTEHFPLTLESARPSHTSQYLCASSEWGRASTDTQYFGPGTRLTVL.